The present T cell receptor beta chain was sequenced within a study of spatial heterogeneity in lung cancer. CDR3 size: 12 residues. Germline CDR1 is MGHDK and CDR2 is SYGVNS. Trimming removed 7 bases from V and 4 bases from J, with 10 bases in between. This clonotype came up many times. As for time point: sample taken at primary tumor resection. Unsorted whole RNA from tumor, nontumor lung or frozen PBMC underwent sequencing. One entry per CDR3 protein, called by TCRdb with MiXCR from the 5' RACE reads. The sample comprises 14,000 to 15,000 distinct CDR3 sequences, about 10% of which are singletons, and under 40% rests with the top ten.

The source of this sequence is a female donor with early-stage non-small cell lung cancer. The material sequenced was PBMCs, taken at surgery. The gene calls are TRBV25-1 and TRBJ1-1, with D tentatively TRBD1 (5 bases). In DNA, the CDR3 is TGTGCCAGCAATGGGGGTGGCACTGAAGCTTTCTTT. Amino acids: CASNGGGTEAFF. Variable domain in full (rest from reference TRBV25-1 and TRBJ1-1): EADIYQTPRYLVIGTGKKITLECSQTMGHDKMYWYQQDPGMELHLIHYSYGVNSTEKGDLSSESTVSRIRTEHFPLTLESARPSHTSQYLCASNGGGTEAFFGQGTRLTVV.